Below are 5 T cell receptor beta chains sequenced from a single sample in a study of OX40 agonist ivuxolimab in advanced cancers. Generated by immunoSEQ multiplex PCR, the TCRdb table keeps only in-frame clones and is missing some. Among nearly 60,000 clones listed, roughly 77% were seen once. Sequenced material: CD4+ or CD8+ T cells sorted from blood, taken in a trial of the OX40 agonist ivuxolimab. Source of these receptors: an adult with an advanced solid tumor such as melanoma, head and neck, liver or kidney cancer.

The chain links TRBV2 to TRBJ2-3, with TRBD1 identical over 8 bases. This CDR3 comprises 15 residues. Germline loops: CDR1 SNHLY, CDR2 FYNNEI. After removal of 6 bases from V and 2 bases from J, the junction contained 7 bases not matched to a gene. The CDR3 is CASRERTGHTDTQYF. The CDR3 region has the DNA TGTGCCAGCAGGGAGAGGACAGGGCACACAGATACGCAGTATTTT.

V usage is TRBV2 and J usage is TRBJ2-1, with 15 bases fitting TRBD2. The CDR3 length is 14 residues. V lost 8 bases and J lost 9; bases outside the gene matches: 5. Germline V gene data show CDR1 as SNHLY and CDR2 as FYNNEI. The CDR3 coding sequence is TGTGCCAGCCACTGGACTAGCGGGGGGGTTGAGCAGTTCTTC. Translating it yields CASHWTSGGVEQFF.

J is TRBJ2-2 and V is TRBV18; D possibly uses TRBD1 or TRBD2 (5 bases each). The V end was cut by 1 base, the J end by 2 bases, with 8 bases between. This CDR3 has 15 amino acids. CDR1 and CDR2 (germline): KGHSH, LQKENI. The CDR3 protein is CASSPRDPNTGELFF. In DNA, the CDR3 is TGTGCCAGCTCACCACGGGACCCAAACACCGGGGAGCTGTTTTTT.

V and J are TRBV28 and TRBJ1-5; D perhaps matches TRBD1 (6 bases). The CDR3 sequence is 15 residues long. The germline V gene has CDR1 MDHEN and CDR2 SYDVKM. Trimming removed 5 bases at V and 6 bases at J, with 17 bases between. In DNA, the CDR3 is TGTGCCAGCAGTCCAGGCGGGGGGCGGGTTCAGCCCCAGCATTTT. Amino acid sequence: CASSPGGGRVQPQHF.

The chain carries TRBV10-3 and TRBJ2-5; D possibly corresponds to TRBD2 (7 bases). CDR3 length: 16 residues. Germline CDR1 reads ENHRY; CDR2 reads SYGVKD. Trimming removed 2 bases at V and 5 bases at J, with 18 bases between. The CDR3 loop reads CAISEPGRGGTETQYF. CDR3 in DNA: TGTGCCATCAGTGAGCCGGGAAGGGGGGGGACGGAGACCCAGTACTTC.